The clone carrying this T cell receptor beta chain was counted a single time. The sample is drawn from a study of blood T cell repertoires in COVID-19. Background on the study: Samples representing acute and convalescent COVID-19 were sourced from the United States, Italy and Spain. PBMCs, B-cell-depleted T cells, or T cells provided the cDNA or gDNA that made up the material.

The CDR3 totals 16 residues. Germline V CDR1 and CDR2: LGHDT, YNNKEL (reference sequence). The trim removed 4 bases at V and 8 bases at J, leaving 15 bases unmatched. Original handling: Scientists estimated how many nucleated cells there were by amplifying reference gene primers. Clones were sequenced by immunoSEQ multiplex PCR, and TCRdb holds only the in-frame ones, with some missing. That table furnishes V, J and clone size, whereas the DNA furnished D and trimming. The sample has around 100,000 clones, roughly nine tenths seen once. The clonotype was recovered from a woman older than 75 with acute or convalescent COVID-19. The rearrangement links TRBV3-1 (or the pseudogene TRBV3-2) to TRBJ1-2; 8 bases are shared with TRBD1. Sequencing was performed on peripheral blood. CDR3 region: CASSPGGGSHPYGYTF. The CDR3, as DNA: TGTGCCAGCAGCCCAGGGGGCGGTTCACATCCTTACGGCTACACCTTC.